This entry is about one T cell receptor beta chain. This sample is part of a study of blood T cell repertoires in COVID-19. As for the study in general: Material from acute and convalescent COVID-19 was sourced from the United States, Italy and Spain. The cDNA or gDNA used as material had been derived from T cells, B-cell-depleted T cells, or PBMCs.

How the authors handled the data: Quantification of nucleated cells was approximated via reference gene primer amplification. TCRdb's table, derived via immunoSEQ multiplex PCR, lists solely in-frame clones and lacks some. The V and J calls and clone size were taken over from that table, and D and trimming were inferred from the DNA. The sample shows about 340,000 clones, over 70% of them seen only once. The germline V and J ends were trimmed by 7 bases and 2 bases, with 14 bases remaining between them. Germline V gene sequence: CDR1 KGHDR, CDR2 SFDVKD. The CDR3 covers 15 residues. The chain has TRBV24-1 and TRBJ1-5, with D possibly being TRBD1 (6 bases). The source is a man under 40 with active or convalescent COVID-19. The specimen was peripheral blood. This CDR3 is CATREGGRGNQPQHF. For the CDR3, the DNA is TGTGCCACCAGGGAAGGGGGTAGGGGCAATCAGCCCCAGCATTTT.